This is a list of T cell receptor beta chains from one sample in a study of human T cells and chemical hapten exposure. TCRdb used MiXCR to reprocess the RACE reads, holding one entry per CDR3 protein. The sample records roughly 30,000 distinct CDR3 sequences, 9.4% being singletons. The sequenced sample was whole blood, obtained in connection with sensitization to the hapten diphenylcyclopropenone (DPC). These receptors were taken from a man in his thirties or forties with alopecia areata. Some clones in this sample may be carry-over from other donors' samples. CDR3s include the opening cysteine and the closing phenylalanine or tryptophan. A D gene is named only where the DNA matches it firmly. For some rows the clone size is stated as once, few or many, or as a class when expanded; others skip it.

TRBV18	TRBJ2-6	many	TRBD2	18	CASSPTGTSSSGANVLTF	TGTGCCAGCTCACCTACCGGGACTAGCTCGTCTGGGGCCAACGTCCTGACTTTC
TRBV11-2	TRBJ2-7	many	.	18	CASSRSLPVNVKAYEQYF	TGTGCCAGCAGCCGTAGTCTGCCAGTAAACGTTAAGGCCTACGAGCAGTACTTC
TRBV7-2	TRBJ2-5	once	.	16	CASSLRATDRGETQYF	TGTGCCAGCAGCTTACGAGCGACAGACCGAGGGGAGACCCAGTACTTC
TRBV20-1	TRBJ2-7	many	.	14	CSARVPGLSYEQYF	TGCAGTGCTAGAGTCCCAGGCCTCTCCTACGAGCAGTACTTC
TRBV19	TRBJ1-5	few	.	15	CASSRGGHSNQPQHF	TGTGCCAGTAGCCGAGGTGGTCATAGCAATCAGCCCCAGCATTTT
TRBV5-1	TRBJ1-5	many	TRBD1	14	CASSSGQGDQPQHF	TGCGCCAGCAGCTCCGGACAGGGGGATCAGCCCCAGCATTTT
TRBV12-3/TRBV12-4	TRBJ1-1	many	TRBD1	16	CASSLALTRGQPEAFF	TGTGCCAGCAGTTTAGCCCTCACAAGGGGACAGCCTGAAGCTTTCTTT
TRBV7-2	TRBJ1-4	.	.	13	CASSGRQTEKLFF	TGTGCCAGCAGCGGACGACAGACCGAAAAACTGTTTTTT
TRBV20-1	TRBJ1-4	medium-sized	.	15	CSARDGGRANEKLFF	TGCAGTGCTAGAGATGGGGGCAGGGCGAATGAAAAACTGTTTTTT
TRBV20-1	TRBJ1-4	few	.	14	CSAYMGPLNEKLFF	TGCAGTGCTTATATGGGGCCCCTTAATGAAAAACTGTTTTTT
TRBV11-3	TRBJ2-1	few	.	16	CASSLVLLDSYNEQFF	TGTGCCAGCAGCTTAGTACTTTTGGACTCTTACAATGAGCAGTTCTTC
TRBV18	TRBJ2-5	many	.	14	CASSDLGIQETQYF	TGTGCCAGCTCAGATCTGGGAATCCAAGAGACCCAGTACTTC
TRBV6-2/TRBV6-3	TRBJ2-1	many	.	16	CASSPTGRGYYNEQFF	TGTGCCAGCAGTCCTACCGGGCGGGGATACTACAATGAGCAGTTCTTC
TRBV25-1	TRBJ1-2	.	.	12	CASSEYQGGYTF	TGTGCCAGCAGTGAATATCAGGGCGGCTACACCTTC
TRBV9	TRBJ2-5	.	.	15	CASSQGSGSGETQYF	TGTGCCAGCAGCCAGGGGAGCGGGTCCGGGGAGACCCAGTACTTC
TRBV27	TRBJ2-7	many	TRBD2	19	CASSLSLAGDVGSSYEQYF	TGTGCCAGCAGTTTATCGCTAGCGGGAGACGTAGGAAGCTCCTACGAGCAGTACTTC
TRBV20-1	TRBJ2-3	.	TRBD2	16	CSAGLLAGVGTDTQYF	TGCAGTGCTGGACTACTAGCGGGAGTGGGGACAGATACGCAGTATTTT
TRBV18	TRBJ1-6	many	.	14	CASSPMDGNSPLHF	TGTGCCAGCTCACCAATGGACGGGAATTCACCCCTCCACTTT
TRBV3-1	TRBJ1-6	many	.	12	CASSFLDSPLHF	TGTGCCAGCAGCTTCCTGGATTCACCCCTCCACTTT
TRBV6-6	TRBJ1-1	many	.	13	CASSHTVNTEAFF	TGTGCCAGCAGCCATACAGTGAACACTGAAGCTTTCTTT
TRBV18	TRBJ1-1	few	.	15	CASSSSQGLGSEAFF	TGTGCCAGCTCATCGAGTCAGGGCTTGGGGAGTGAAGCTTTCTTT
TRBV27	TRBJ2-1	.	.	12	CASSLGGVEQFF	TGTGCCAGCAGTTTAGGAGGGGTTGAGCAGTTCTTC
TRBV29-1	TRBJ2-1	many	.	15	CSVDKDGNSYNEQFF	TGCAGCGTTGATAAAGACGGGAACTCCTACAATGAGCAGTTCTTC
TRBV6-4	TRBJ1-1	.	.	13	CASSDRENTEAFF	TGTGCCAGCAGTGACAGGGAGAACACTGAAGCTTTCTTT